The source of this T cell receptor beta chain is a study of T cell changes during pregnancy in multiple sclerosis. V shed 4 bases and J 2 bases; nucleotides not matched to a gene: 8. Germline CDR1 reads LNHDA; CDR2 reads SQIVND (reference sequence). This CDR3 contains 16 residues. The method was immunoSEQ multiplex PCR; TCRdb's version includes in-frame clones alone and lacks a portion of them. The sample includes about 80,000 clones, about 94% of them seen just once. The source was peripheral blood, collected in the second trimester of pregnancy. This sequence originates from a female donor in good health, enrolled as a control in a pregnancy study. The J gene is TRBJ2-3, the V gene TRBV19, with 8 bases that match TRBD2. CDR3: CASSNIAGLITDTQYF. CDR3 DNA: TGTGCCAGTAGTAACATAGCGGGACTGATCACAGATACGCAGTATTTT. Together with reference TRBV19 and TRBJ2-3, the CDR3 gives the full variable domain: DGGITQSPKYLFRKEGQNVTLSCEQNLNHDAMYWYRQDPGQGLRLIYYSQIVNDFQKGDIAEGYSVSREKKESFPLTVTSAQKNPTAFYLCASSNIAGLITDTQYFGPGTRLTVL.